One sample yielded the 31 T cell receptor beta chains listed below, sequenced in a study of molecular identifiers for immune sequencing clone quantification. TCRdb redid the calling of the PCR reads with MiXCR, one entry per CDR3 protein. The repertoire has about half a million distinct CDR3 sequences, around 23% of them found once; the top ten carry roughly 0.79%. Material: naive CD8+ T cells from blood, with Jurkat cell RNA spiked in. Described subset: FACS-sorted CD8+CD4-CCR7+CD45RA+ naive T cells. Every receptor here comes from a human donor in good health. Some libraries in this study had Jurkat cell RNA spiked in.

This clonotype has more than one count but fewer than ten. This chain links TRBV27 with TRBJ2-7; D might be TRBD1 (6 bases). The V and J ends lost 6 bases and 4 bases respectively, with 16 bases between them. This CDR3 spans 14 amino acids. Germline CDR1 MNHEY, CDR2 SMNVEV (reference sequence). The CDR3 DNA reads TGTGCCAGCAGCCTATTCGGACAGTCATACGAGCAGTACTTC. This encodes CASSLFGQSYEQYF.

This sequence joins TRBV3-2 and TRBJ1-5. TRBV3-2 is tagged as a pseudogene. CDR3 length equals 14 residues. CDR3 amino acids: CASRRWGSNQPQHF. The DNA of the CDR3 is TGTGCCAGCAGGAGATGGGGTAGCAATCAGCCCCAGCATTTT.

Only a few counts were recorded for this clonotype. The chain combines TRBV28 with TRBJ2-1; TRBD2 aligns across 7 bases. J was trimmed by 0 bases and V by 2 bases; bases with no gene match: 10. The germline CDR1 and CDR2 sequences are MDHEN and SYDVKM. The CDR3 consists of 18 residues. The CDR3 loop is CASSLVTSDTSSYNEQFF. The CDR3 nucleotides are TGTGCCAGCAGTTTAGTTACTAGCGACACGAGCTCCTACAATGAGCAGTTCTTC.

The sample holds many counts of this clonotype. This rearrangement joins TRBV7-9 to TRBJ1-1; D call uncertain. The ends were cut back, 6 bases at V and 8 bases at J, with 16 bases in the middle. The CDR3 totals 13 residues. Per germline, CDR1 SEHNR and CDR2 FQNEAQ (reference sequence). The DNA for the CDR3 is TGTGCCAGCAGAGTAGATGGGGTGGAAGAAGCTTTCTTT. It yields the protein CASRVDGVEEAFF.

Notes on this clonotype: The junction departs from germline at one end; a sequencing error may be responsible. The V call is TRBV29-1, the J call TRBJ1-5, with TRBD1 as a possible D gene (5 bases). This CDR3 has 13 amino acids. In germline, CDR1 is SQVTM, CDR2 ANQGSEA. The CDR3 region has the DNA TGCAGCGTCACCGGGGCCTTTGATCAGCTCCAGCAGTTT. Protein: CSVTGAFDQLQQF.

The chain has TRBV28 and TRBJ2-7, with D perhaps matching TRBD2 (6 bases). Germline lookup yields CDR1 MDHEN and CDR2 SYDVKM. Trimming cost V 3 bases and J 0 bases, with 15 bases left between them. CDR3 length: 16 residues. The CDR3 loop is CASSFTGTEPSYEQYF. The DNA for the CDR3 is TGTGCCAGCAGTTTCACCGGGACTGAACCCTCCTACGAGCAGTACTTC.

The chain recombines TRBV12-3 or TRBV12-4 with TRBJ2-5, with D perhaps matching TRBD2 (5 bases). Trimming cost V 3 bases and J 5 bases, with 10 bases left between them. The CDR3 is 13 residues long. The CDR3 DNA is TGTGCCAGCAGTTTTTTAGCGTCGGAGACCCAGTACTTC. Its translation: CASSFLASETQYF.

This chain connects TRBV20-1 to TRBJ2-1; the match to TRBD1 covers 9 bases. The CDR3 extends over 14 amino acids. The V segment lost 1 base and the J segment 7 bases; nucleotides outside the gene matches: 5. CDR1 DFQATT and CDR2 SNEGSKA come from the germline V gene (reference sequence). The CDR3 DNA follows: TGCAGTGCTAGAGGCGGACAGGGGCTTAATGAGCAGTTCTTC. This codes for CSARGGQGLNEQFF.

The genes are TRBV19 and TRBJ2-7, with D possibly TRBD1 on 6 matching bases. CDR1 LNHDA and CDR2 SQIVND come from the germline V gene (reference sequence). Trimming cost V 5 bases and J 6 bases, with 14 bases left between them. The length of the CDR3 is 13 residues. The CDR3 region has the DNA TGTGCCAGTAGTCCAGGGGAGAGTAGCGAGCAGTACTTC. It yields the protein CASSPGESSEQYF.

The CDR3 reads CASSPLGYKARGQETQYF. Here the CDR3 DNA reads TGTGCCAGCAGCCCGTTGGGCTACAAGGCCAGAGGGCAAGAGACCCAGTACTTC. The genes are TRBV14 and TRBJ2-5, with D perhaps TRBD2 (5 bases). The germline V and J ends were trimmed by 4 bases and 2 bases, with 23 bases remaining between them. CDR3 length: 18 residues. Per the germline V gene, CDR1 is SGHDN and CDR2 is FVKESK.

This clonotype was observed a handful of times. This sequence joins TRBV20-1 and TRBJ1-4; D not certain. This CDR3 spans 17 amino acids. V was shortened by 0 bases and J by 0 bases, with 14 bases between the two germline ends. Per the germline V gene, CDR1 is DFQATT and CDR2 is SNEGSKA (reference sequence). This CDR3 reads CSARDLYTEATNEKLFF. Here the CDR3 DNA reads TGCAGTGCTAGAGATCTGTACACTGAAGCAACTAATGAAAAACTGTTTTTT.

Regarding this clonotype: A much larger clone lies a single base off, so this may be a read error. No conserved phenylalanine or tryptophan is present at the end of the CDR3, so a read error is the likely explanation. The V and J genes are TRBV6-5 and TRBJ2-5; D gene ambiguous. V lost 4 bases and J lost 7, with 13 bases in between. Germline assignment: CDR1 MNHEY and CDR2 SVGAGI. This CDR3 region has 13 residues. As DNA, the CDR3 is TGTGCCAGCAGTTCTCGACTGAATCGGACCCAGTACTGC. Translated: CASSSRLNRTQYC.

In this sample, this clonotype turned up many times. CDR3 residues: CASSGDVRNTEAFF. The CDR3 nucleotides are TGTGCCAGCAGCGGGGACGTGCGGAACACTGAAGCTTTCTTT. The rearrangement links TRBV13 to TRBJ1-1, with D maybe TRBD1 (5 bases). The CDR3 covers 14 residues. In germline, CDR1 is PRHDT, CDR2 FYEKMQ (reference sequence). Trimming left V 5 bases short and J 1 base short, with 11 bases between.

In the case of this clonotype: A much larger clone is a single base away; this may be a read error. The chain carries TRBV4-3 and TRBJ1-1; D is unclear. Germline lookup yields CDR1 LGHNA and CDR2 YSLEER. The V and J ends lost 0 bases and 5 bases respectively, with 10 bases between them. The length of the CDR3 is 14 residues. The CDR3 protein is CASSQEGPGTEAFF. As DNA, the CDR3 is TGCGCCAGCAGCCAAGAGGGCCCGGGGACTGAAGCTTTCTTT.

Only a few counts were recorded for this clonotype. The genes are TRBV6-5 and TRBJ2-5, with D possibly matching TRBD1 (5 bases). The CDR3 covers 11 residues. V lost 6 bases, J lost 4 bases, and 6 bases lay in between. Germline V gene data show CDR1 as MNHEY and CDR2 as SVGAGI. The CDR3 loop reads CASRRGETQYF. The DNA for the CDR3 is TGTGCCAGCAGAAGGGGAGAGACCCAGTACTTC.

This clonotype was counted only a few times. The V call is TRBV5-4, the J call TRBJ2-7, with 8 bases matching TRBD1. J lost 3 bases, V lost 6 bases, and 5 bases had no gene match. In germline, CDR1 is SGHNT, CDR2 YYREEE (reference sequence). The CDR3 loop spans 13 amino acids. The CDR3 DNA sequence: TGTGCCAGCAACTCGGGACAGGACTACGAGCAGTACTTC. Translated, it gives CASNSGQDYEQYF.

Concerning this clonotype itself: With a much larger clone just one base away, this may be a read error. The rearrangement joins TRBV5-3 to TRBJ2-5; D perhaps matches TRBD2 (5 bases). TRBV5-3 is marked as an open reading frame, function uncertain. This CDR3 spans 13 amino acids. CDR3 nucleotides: TGTGCCAGCAGCTCAGTCGGTGCGGGGACCCAGTACTTC. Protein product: CASSSVGAGTQYF.

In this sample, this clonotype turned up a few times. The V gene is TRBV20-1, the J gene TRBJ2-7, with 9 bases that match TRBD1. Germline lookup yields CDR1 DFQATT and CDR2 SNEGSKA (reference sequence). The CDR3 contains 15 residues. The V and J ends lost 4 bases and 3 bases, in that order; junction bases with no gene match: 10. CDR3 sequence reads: CSATGEGTGIYEQYF. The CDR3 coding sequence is TGCAGTGCTACCGGAGAGGGGACAGGGATCTACGAGCAGTACTTC.

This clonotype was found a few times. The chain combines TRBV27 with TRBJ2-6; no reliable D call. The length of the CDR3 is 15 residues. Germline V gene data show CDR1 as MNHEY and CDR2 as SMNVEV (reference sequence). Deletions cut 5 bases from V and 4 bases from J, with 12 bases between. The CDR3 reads CASSPQRSGANVLTF. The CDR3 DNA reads TGTGCCAGCAGTCCCCAGAGGTCCGGGGCCAACGTCCTGACTTTC.

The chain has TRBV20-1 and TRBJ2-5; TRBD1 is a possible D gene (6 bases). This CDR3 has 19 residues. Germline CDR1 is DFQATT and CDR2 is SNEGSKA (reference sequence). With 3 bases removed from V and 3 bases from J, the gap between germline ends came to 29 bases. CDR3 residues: CSARLIRAGAPLGEETQYF. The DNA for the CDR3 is TGCAGTGCTAGGTTGATACGGGCAGGGGCCCCGTTGGGCGAAGAGACCCAGTACTTC.

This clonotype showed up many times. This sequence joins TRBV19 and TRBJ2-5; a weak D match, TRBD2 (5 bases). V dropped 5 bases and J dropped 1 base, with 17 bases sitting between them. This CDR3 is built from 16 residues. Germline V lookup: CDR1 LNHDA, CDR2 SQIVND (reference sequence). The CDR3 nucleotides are TGTGCCAGTAGTTCGGGGTCGGGCGGAGGCCAAGAGACCCAGTACTTC. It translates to CASSSGSGGGQETQYF.

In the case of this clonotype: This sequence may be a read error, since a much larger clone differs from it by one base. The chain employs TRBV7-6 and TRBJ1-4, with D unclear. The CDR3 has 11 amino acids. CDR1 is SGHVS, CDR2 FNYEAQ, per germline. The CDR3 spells CASSPGEKLSF. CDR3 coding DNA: TGTGCCAGCAGCCCTGGGGAAAAACTGTCTTTT. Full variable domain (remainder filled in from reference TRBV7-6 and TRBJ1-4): GAGVSQSPRYKVTKRGQDVALRCDPISGHVSLYWYRQALGQGPEFLTYFNYEAQQDKSGLPNDRFSAERPEGSISTLTIQRTEQRDSAMYRCASSPGEKLSFGSGTQLSVL.

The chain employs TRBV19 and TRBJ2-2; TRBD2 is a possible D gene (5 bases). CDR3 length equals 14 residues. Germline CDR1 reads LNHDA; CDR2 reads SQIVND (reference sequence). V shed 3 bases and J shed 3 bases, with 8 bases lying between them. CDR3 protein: CASSMNGDTGELFF. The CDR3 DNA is TGTGCCAGTAGTATGAACGGGGACACCGGGGAGCTGTTTTTT.

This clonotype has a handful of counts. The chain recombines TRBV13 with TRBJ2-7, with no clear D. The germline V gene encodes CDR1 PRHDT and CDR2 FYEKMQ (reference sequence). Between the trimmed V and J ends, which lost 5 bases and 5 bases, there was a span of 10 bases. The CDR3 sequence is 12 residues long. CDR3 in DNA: TGTGCCAGCAGCGTGTACCGGGACGAGCAGTACTTC. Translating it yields CASSVYRDEQYF.

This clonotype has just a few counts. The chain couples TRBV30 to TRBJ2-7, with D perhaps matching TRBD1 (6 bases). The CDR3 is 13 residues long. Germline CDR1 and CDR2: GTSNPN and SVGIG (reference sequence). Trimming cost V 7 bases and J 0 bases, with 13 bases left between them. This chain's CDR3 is CAYKTGSSYEQYF. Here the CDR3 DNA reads TGTGCCTATAAGACAGGAAGCTCCTACGAGCAGTACTTC.

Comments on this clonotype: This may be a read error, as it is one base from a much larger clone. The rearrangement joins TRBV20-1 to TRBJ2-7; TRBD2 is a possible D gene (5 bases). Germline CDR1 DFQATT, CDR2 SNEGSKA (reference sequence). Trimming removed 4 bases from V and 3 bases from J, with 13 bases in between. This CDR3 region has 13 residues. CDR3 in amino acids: CSANRENYYEQYF. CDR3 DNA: TGCAGTGCTAACCGGGAAAATTACTACGAGCAGTACTTC.

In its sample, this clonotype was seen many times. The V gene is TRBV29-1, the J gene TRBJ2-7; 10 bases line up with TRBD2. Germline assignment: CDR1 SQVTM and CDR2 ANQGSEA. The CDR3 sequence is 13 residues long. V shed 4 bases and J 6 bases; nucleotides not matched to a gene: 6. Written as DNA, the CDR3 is TGCAGCGTTGTGAGCGGGAGGGCCTCCGAGCAGTACTTC. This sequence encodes CSVVSGRASEQYF.

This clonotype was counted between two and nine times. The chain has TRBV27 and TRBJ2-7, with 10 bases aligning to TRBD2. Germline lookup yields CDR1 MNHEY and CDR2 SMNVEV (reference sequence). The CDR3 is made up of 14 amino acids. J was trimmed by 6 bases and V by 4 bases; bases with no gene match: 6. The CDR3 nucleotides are TGTGCCAGCAGTTCGGGGACTAGCGAATCCGAGCAGTACTTC. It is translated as CASSSGTSESEQYF.

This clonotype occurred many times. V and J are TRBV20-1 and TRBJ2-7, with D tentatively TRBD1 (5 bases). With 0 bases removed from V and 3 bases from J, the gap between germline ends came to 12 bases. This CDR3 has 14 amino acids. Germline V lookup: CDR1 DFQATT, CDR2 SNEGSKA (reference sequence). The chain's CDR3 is CSARDRGSIYEQYF. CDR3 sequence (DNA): TGCAGTGCTAGAGATAGGGGCAGTATCTACGAGCAGTACTTC.

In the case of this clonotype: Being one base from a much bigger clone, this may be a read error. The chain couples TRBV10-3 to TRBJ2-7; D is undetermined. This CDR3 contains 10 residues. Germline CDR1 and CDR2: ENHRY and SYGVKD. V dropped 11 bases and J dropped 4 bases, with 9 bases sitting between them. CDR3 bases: TGTGCCCATCAGAGATACGAGCAGTACTTC. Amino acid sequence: CAHQRYEQYF.

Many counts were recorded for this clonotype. CDR3 sequence (DNA): TGCAGCGTTGAAGGTCAACAGGGGTCCAACACCGGGGAGCTGTTTTTT. This codes for CSVEGQQGSNTGELFF. J is TRBJ2-2 and V is TRBV29-1; the match to TRBD1 covers 7 bases. Germline V gene lookup returns CDR1 SQVTM and CDR2 ANQGSEA. V lost 1 base, J lost 2 bases, and 7 bases stayed unmatched. The CDR3 runs 16 residues.